This T cell receptor (beta chain) was sequenced during a study of cytomegalovirus exposure and HLA in healthy donors. In the PCR, 60 Vbeta and 13 Jbeta primers were used. The protocol was immunoSEQ multiplex PCR, while the TCRdb copy is restricted to in-frame clones and leaves out a portion. The repertoire holds 240,000 or so clones, with roughly 80% as singletons. J gave up 4 bases and V 1 base, and 3 bases lay outside the gene matches. CDR1 SGHTA and CDR2 FQGTGA come from the germline V gene. This CDR3 is built from 15 residues. The sequence was collected from a woman aged 40 to 49 in good health and CMV-seropositive. The chain couples TRBV7-3 to TRBJ2-5, with TRBD2 identical over 10 bases. The sequenced sample consisted of PBMCs. CDR3 coding DNA: TGTGCCAGCAGCTTAAATAGCGGGGGGACAGAGACCCAGTACTTC. Translation: CASSLNSGGTETQYF.